This TCR beta chain was recorded in a study of T-cell memory formation after mild COVID-19. Findings of the study overall: Prior to infection, memory already included some responding clones, suggesting cross-reactive memory joined.

Comments on this clonotype: The target antigen is unknown.

TCR alpha and TCR beta cDNA libraries with sample barcodes and UMIs came from 5'RACE using constant-segment primers. In TCRdb, the 5' RACE reads were re-called with MiXCR into one record per CDR3 protein. The sample lists 450,000 to 700,000 distinct CDR3 sequences, more than 15% seen once, with around 12% in the top ten. Sequenced sample: PBMCs or a T cell subset sorted from them (not recorded which). The TCR originated in an adult woman who had mild COVID-19 (a few samples of this study predate the infection). Cell type and time point are not known.

CDR3 bases: TGTGCCAGCAGCACCCCTAGGACAGGGGAGTCGGACTATGGCTACACCTTC. This encodes CASSTPRTGESDYGYTF. The chain employs TRBV5-6 and TRBJ1-2; 9 positions agree with TRBD1. Trimming took 4 bases from V and 3 from J; bases not matched to a gene: 13. This CDR3 contains 17 residues. Germline-derived CDR1 and CDR2 are SGHDT and YYEEEE.